The clone carrying this TCR beta chain was recorded once. Germline V gene data show CDR1 as LNHDA and CDR2 as SQIVND (reference sequence). J was trimmed by 4 bases and V by 6 bases; bases with no gene match: 7. This CDR3 has 14 amino acids. The data were taken from a study of beta chain features in type 1 diabetes. Sequencing targeted expressed TCRB transcripts, as all isolated RNA had been reverse transcribed. Method: immunoSEQ multiplex PCR; TCRdb's copy keeps in-frame clones and lacks some. The sample carries 350,000 or so clones, 15% to 20% recorded once. What was sequenced was naive CD4+ T cells from blood. This receptor was taken from a woman between 18 and 29 years old in good health. The genes are TRBV19 and TRBJ2-3; 7 nucleotides match TRBD2. This chain's CDR3 is CASRRLAGADTQYF. CDR3 nucleotide sequence: TGTGCCAGTAGGAGACTAGCAGGCGCAGATACGCAGTATTTT.